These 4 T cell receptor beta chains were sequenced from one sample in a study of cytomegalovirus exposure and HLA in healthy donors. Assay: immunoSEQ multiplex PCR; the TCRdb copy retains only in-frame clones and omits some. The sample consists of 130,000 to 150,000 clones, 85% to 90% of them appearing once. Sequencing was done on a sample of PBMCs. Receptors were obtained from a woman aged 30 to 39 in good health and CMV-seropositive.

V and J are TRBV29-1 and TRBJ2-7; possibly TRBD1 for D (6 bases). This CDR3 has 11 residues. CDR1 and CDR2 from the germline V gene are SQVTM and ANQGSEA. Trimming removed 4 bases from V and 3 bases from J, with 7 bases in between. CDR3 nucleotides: TGCAGCGTTGGGGGGCTCTACGAGCAGTACTTC. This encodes CSVGGLYEQYF.

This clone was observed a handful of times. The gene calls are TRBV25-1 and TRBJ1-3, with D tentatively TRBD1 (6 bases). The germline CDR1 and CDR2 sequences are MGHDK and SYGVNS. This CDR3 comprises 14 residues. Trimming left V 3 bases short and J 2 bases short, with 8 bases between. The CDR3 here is CASSDYRAGNTIYF. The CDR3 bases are TGTGCCAGCAGTGACTACAGGGCTGGAAACACCATATATTTT.

The CDR3 protein is CASSWGLVNTEAFF. The CDR3 DNA follows: TGTGCCAGCAGCTGGGGACTTGTGAACACTGAAGCTTTCTTT. The chain uses TRBV5-6 and TRBJ1-1, with D tentatively TRBD1 (5 bases). CDR1 SGHDT and CDR2 YYEEEE come from the germline V gene. This CDR3 is built from 14 residues. V lost 3 bases and J lost 0, with 9 bases in between.

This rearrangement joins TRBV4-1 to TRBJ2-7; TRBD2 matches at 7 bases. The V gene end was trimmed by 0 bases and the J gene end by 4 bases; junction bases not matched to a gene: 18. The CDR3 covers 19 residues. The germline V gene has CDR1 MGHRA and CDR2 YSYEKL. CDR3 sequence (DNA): TGCGCCAGCAGCCAAGAAGAACTTAGTTTGGCAGCGGGACGTTACGAGCAGTACTTC. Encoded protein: CASSQEELSLAAGRYEQYF.